The 31 T cell receptor beta chains in this list originate from one sample, sequenced in a study of cytomegalovirus exposure and HLA in healthy donors. Primers included in the PCR were 60 Vbeta and 13 Jbeta primers. Method: immunoSEQ multiplex PCR; TCRdb's copy keeps in-frame clones and lacks some. The top ten clones hold about 5% of a sample with 100,000 or so clones, 75% to 85% of them seen once. Specimen: PBMCs. The receptor set was obtained from a woman aged 40 to 49 in good health and CMV-seronegative.

This clone was recorded once. The CDR3 reads CASSVDVMNTEAFF. CDR3 in DNA: TGTGCCAGCAGCGTAGATGTCATGAACACTGAAGCTTTCTTT. The chain couples TRBV9 to TRBJ1-1; D uncertain. V was shortened by 0 bases and J by 0 bases, with 6 bases between the two germline ends. Germline loops: CDR1 SGDLS, CDR2 YYNGEE. The CDR3 has 14 residues.

The rearrangement joins TRBV7-9 to TRBJ1-5; 8 bases agree with TRBD1. Germline V lookup: CDR1 SEHNR, CDR2 FQNEAQ (reference sequence). The J segment lost 6 bases and the V segment lost 3 bases, leaving 4 bases of the junction unmatched. CDR3 length: 14 residues. The CDR3 DNA sequence: TGTGCCAGCAGCTTGACAGGGGTAGGTCAGCCCCAGCATTTT. Translated: CASSLTGVGQPQHF.

The chain uses TRBV5-1 and TRBJ1-2; 7 bases agree with TRBD1. V lost 4 bases to trimming and J lost 5 bases; unmatched junction nucleotides: 11. The CDR3 has 15 residues. The germline gives CDR1 SGHRS, CDR2 YFSETQ. The CDR3 protein is CASSQTGSPRYGYTF. The CDR3 DNA follows: TGCGCCAGCAGCCAGACAGGGAGTCCCCGGTATGGCTACACCTTC.

The rearrangement joins TRBV19 to TRBJ2-1, with TRBD2 matching 7 bases. The CDR3 covers 13 residues. Trimming cost V 4 bases and J 7 bases; bases outside gene matches: 4. Germline V gene lookup returns CDR1 LNHDA and CDR2 SQIVND (reference sequence). The CDR3: CASSKLAWNEQFF. CDR3 coding DNA: TGTGCCAGTAGTAAACTAGCGTGGAATGAGCAGTTCTTC.

The chain is built from TRBV7-9 and TRBJ1-2; 7 nucleotides line up with TRBD1. From germline, CDR1 is SEHNR and CDR2 FQNEAQ (reference sequence). CDR3 length: 13 amino acids. V shed 3 bases, J shed 8 bases, and the junction held 6 bases outside the gene matches. The CDR3 DNA is TGTGCCAGCAGCTTGGGCACAGGGGTCGGCTACACCTTC. This gives the protein CASSLGTGVGYTF.

J is TRBJ1-1 and V is TRBV7-2, with TRBD1 matching over 8 bases. The V gene end was trimmed by 5 bases and the J gene end by 5 bases; junction bases not matched to a gene: 10. Germline V CDR1 and CDR2: SGHTA, FQGNSA. This CDR3 is 15 amino acids long. This CDR3 is CASSQSPDRVTEAFF. The CDR3, as DNA: TGTGCCAGCAGCCAATCACCGGACAGGGTGACTGAAGCTTTCTTT.

On this clone: The CDR3 does not close with the conserved phenylalanine or tryptophan, likely indicating a read error. The V call is TRBV7-6, the J call TRBJ1-5; tentative D call: TRBD1 (5 bases). The CDR3 has 14 amino acids. Looked up from germline, CDR1 is SGHVS and CDR2 is FNYEAQ. With 0 bases removed from V and 5 bases from J, the gap between germline ends came to 8 bases. CDR3 sequence: CASSLAPQDQPQHV. The CDR3 DNA follows: TGTGCCAGCAGCTTAGCCCCACAGGATCAGCCCCAGCATGTT.

The J gene is TRBJ2-1, the V gene TRBV18; 8 bases are shared with TRBD1. Germline loops: CDR1 KGHSH, CDR2 LQKENI. The length of the CDR3 is 13 residues. V lost 8 bases and J lost 6; bases outside the gene matches: 6. The DNA of the CDR3 is TGTGCCAGCAGACCGACAGGGGCCAATGAGCAGTTCTTC. It specifies CASRPTGANEQFF.

This chain connects TRBV2 to TRBJ2-7, with TRBD1 identical over 10 bases. CDR1 and CDR2 (germline): SNHLY, FYNNEI. The CDR3 consists of 16 residues. V trimming: 7 bases; J trimming: 2 bases; junction bases outside the gene matches: 11. The CDR3 DNA sequence: TGTGCCAGCATGAACCCGGGACAGGGGAAGCCCTACGAGCAGTACTTC. This translates into CASMNPGQGKPYEQYF.

This sequence joins TRBV5-6 and TRBJ2-7; the D gene is possibly TRBD1 (5 bases). Germline loops: CDR1 SGHDT, CDR2 YYEEEE. This CDR3 region has 18 residues. With 6 bases removed from V and 2 bases from J, the gap between germline ends came to 27 bases. CDR3 region: CASTPHRQPSFSTYEQYF. CDR3 bases: TGTGCCAGCACCCCGCACCGACAGCCAAGCTTTTCAACCTACGAGCAGTACTTC. The entire variable domain, with the rest obtained from reference TRBV5-6 and TRBJ2-7, is as follows: DAGVTQSPTHLIKTRGQQVTLRCSPKSGHDTVSWYQQALGQGPQFIFQYYEEEERQRGNFPDRFSGHQFPNYSSELNVNALLLGDSALYLCASTPHRQPSFSTYEQYFGPGTRLTVT.

This clone was seen just once. The sample contains more than one DNA sequence encoding this CDR3. The rearrangement links TRBV18 to TRBJ1-1, with 8 positions matching TRBD1. J was trimmed by 0 bases and V by 3 bases; bases with no gene match: 3. Germline V lookup: CDR1 KGHSH, CDR2 LQKENI. The length of the CDR3 is 15 residues. The CDR3 region is CASSPTTGVNTEAFF. CDR3 nucleotide sequence: TGTGCCAGCTCACCTACGACAGGGGTGAACACTGAAGCTTTCTTT.

The J gene is TRBJ2-7, the V gene TRBV10-3; a weak D match, TRBD2 (6 bases). CDR3 length: 13 residues. Germline V gives CDR1 ENHRY, CDR2 SYGVKD. V gave up 3 bases and J gave up 3 bases, with 9 bases separating them. The CDR3 loop reads CAISDAGLYEQYF. CDR3 DNA: TGTGCCATCAGTGATGCGGGGCTCTACGAGCAGTACTTC.

J is TRBJ1-6 and V is TRBV9, with D possibly TRBD1 on 5 matching bases. Between the trimmed V and J ends, which lost 3 bases and 8 bases, there was a span of 9 bases. This CDR3 has 13 amino acids. Germline CDR1 SGDLS, CDR2 YYNGEE. CDR3 protein: CASSEGLDSPLHF. CDR3 DNA sequence: TGTGCCAGCAGCGAGGGACTTGATTCACCCCTCCACTTT.

This chain joins TRBV11-2 and TRBJ1-2, with D tentatively TRBD1 (6 bases). V lost 4 bases and J 2 bases, leaving 8 bases between the germline ends. Germline V gives CDR1 SGHAT, CDR2 FQNNGV. The CDR3 totals 13 residues. CDR3 amino acids: CASSWDTNYGYTF. The CDR3, as DNA: TGTGCCAGCAGCTGGGACACGAACTATGGCTACACCTTC.

This clone was seen a handful of times. This chain connects TRBV14 to TRBJ2-1, with TRBD2 matching over 10 bases. V was clipped by 6 bases and J by 8 bases; unmatched bases: 16. This CDR3 comprises 17 residues. CDR1 is SGHDN, CDR2 FVKESK, per germline. The CDR3 is CASSHAARLAGVDEQFF. CDR3 nucleotide sequence: TGTGCCAGCAGTCACGCCGCGAGGCTAGCGGGGGTTGATGAGCAGTTCTTC.

This rearrangement joins TRBV6-5 to TRBJ2-7; D may be TRBD2 (6 bases). CDR1 and CDR2 from the germline V gene are MNHEY and SVGAGI. This CDR3 contains 16 residues. The germline V and J ends were trimmed by 2 bases and 4 bases, with 18 bases remaining between them. CDR3 region: CASSYPRRGRDYEQYF. The CDR3 region has the DNA TGTGCCAGCAGTTACCCTAGGAGGGGCAGAGATTACGAGCAGTACTTC.

The chain is built from TRBV7-9 and TRBJ1-3; 7 bases align to TRBD1. The V segment lost 5 bases and the J segment 1 base; nucleotides outside the gene matches: 5. Per germline, CDR1 SEHNR and CDR2 FQNEAQ (reference sequence). There are 15 residues in the CDR3. In nucleotides, the CDR3 is TGTGCCAGCAGCCAAACACAGGGGTCTGGAAACACCATATATTTT. Protein: CASSQTQGSGNTIYF.

The genes are TRBV7-9 and TRBJ1-6; D possibly corresponds to TRBD1 (6 bases). The CDR3 has 14 residues. Germline V CDR1 and CDR2: SEHNR, FQNEAQ (reference sequence). Deletions cut 2 bases from V and 9 bases from J, with 11 bases between. The CDR3, as DNA: TGTGCCAGCAGCTTATCAGGGGAATTTTCACCCCTCCACTTT. Its protein is CASSLSGEFSPLHF.

This clone has a handful of counts. The chain links TRBV20-1 to TRBJ1-1; D not resolved. Trimming left V 6 bases short and J 5 bases short, with 10 bases between. This CDR3 spans 11 amino acids. CDR1 is DFQATT and CDR2 is SNEGSKA in the germline V gene (reference sequence). The CDR3 coding sequence is TGCAGTGCGCAGAGGAATACTGAAGCTTTCTTT. As protein: CSAQRNTEAFF.

This rearrangement joins TRBV29-1 to TRBJ1-1; D is possibly TRBD1 (6 bases). The germline V gene encodes CDR1 SQVTM and CDR2 ANQGSEA. Trimming left V 3 bases short and J 4 bases short, with 15 bases between. The CDR3 spans 14 residues. This chain's CDR3 is CSVDGTGSGTEAFF. For the CDR3, the DNA is TGCAGCGTTGACGGAACAGGGTCTGGCACTGAAGCTTTCTTT.

The chain carries TRBV15 and TRBJ2-7; 8 bases agree with TRBD1. The CDR3 spans 14 residues. The ends lost 0 bases at V and 11 bases at J; junction bases unmatched: 9. Germline values: CDR1 LNHNV, CDR2 YYDKDF (reference sequence). The CDR3 spells CATSRDPTGQGEYF. CDR3 bases: TGTGCCACCAGCAGAGACCCTACTGGACAGGGAGAGTACTTC.

The V gene is TRBV27, the J gene TRBJ1-2, with a possible D match to TRBD1 (5 bases). The V gene's germline CDR1 is MNHEY and CDR2 SMNVEV (reference sequence). The CDR3 is 15 residues long. Trimming shortened V by 5 bases and J by 5 bases, and 18 bases separated the two germline ends. CDR3 DNA: TGTGCCAGCAGTCCTGACAGCATCATACATTATGGCTACACCTTC. Encoded protein: CASSPDSIIHYGYTF.

This clone occurred once. This chain links TRBV7-9 with TRBJ1-1; 9 bases agree with TRBD1. The ends lost 0 bases at V and 5 bases at J; junction bases unmatched: 4. Germline V lookup: CDR1 SEHNR, CDR2 FQNEAQ (reference sequence). This CDR3 is 15 amino acids long. In nucleotides, the CDR3 is TGTGCCAGCAGCTTAGCGGACAGGGGACGAACTGAAGCTTTCTTT. Its protein product is CASSLADRGRTEAFF.

This clone has more than one count but fewer than ten. The V and J genes are TRBV10-1 and TRBJ2-7; 12 nucleotides match TRBD2. V gave up 0 bases and J gave up 4 bases; unmatched junction bases: 1. Germline V lookup: CDR1 WNHNN, CDR2 SYGVQD (reference sequence). The CDR3 has 15 residues. The CDR3 DNA reads TGCGCCAGCAGTGAGTCGACTAGCGGGGGTTACGAGCAGTACTTC. This translates into CASSESTSGGYEQYF.

This chain uses TRBV29-1 with TRBJ1-2; 9 nucleotides agree with TRBD1. V trimming: 6 bases; J trimming: 8 bases; junction bases outside the gene matches: 10. Germline V CDR1 and CDR2: SQVTM, ANQGSEA. This CDR3 has 13 amino acids. In nucleotides, the CDR3 is TGCAGCGTCTCCACCGGGACAGGGAGAGGCTACACCTTC. Amino acids: CSVSTGTGRGYTF.

This CDR3 is CASSYRDRGYSPLHF. As DNA, the CDR3 is TGTGCCAGCAGTTACCGGGACAGGGGTTATTCACCCCTCCACTTT. This rearrangement joins TRBV7-2 to TRBJ1-6; 10 nucleotides line up with TRBD1. The CDR3 contains 15 residues. After removal of 6 bases from V and 8 bases from J, the junction contained 7 bases not matched to a gene. Germline assignment: CDR1 SGHTA and CDR2 FQGNSA.

CDR3 sequence reads: CASSPLVTVRGNEKLFF. CDR3 bases: TGTGCCAGCAGCCCTTTGGTCACAGTTCGGGGTAATGAAAAACTGTTTTTT. The chain has TRBV7-8 and TRBJ1-4; D unresolved. Deletions cut 5 bases from V and 4 bases from J, with 20 bases between. Germline CDR1 and CDR2: SGHVS and FQNEAQ. The CDR3 extends over 17 amino acids.

This clone was counted a few times. The chain carries TRBV11-2 and TRBJ1-1; TRBD1 is a possible D gene (5 bases). V lost 8 bases and J lost 0, with 10 bases in between. This CDR3 has 13 residues. Germline CDR1 reads SGHAT; CDR2 reads FQNNGV. DNA of the CDR3: TGTGCCAGCTTTAGACAGTTGAACACTGAAGCTTTCTTT. Translation gives CASFRQLNTEAFF.

This CDR3 is CASRAGFTEAFF. The CDR3 coding sequence is TGTGCCAGTAGGGCAGGTTTTACCGAAGCTTTCTTT. The chain links TRBV19 to TRBJ1-1; unclear D gene. Germline CDR1 and CDR2: LNHDA and SQIVND (reference sequence). CDR3 size: 12 residues. With 6 bases removed from V and 8 bases from J, the gap between germline ends came to 13 bases.

The J gene is TRBJ1-3, the V gene TRBV7-9; a weak D match, TRBD1 (5 bases). The germline CDR1 and CDR2 sequences are SEHNR and FQNEAQ (reference sequence). The CDR3 covers 16 residues. The V and J ends lost 1 base and 0 bases respectively, with 10 bases between them. CDR3 region: CASSLGQGSSGNTIYF. In DNA form, the CDR3 reads TGTGCCAGCAGCTTAGGTCAGGGATCCTCTGGAAACACCATATATTTT.

This clone was observed a handful of times. The genes are TRBV6-6 and TRBJ1-1; D unclear. Germline CDR1 and CDR2: MNHNY and SVGAGI (reference sequence). The ends were cut back, 9 bases at V and 6 bases at J, with 17 bases in the middle. The CDR3 is made up of 13 amino acids. The CDR3 region has the DNA TGTGCCAGTTCAAGGGAGGGTGTGGCTGAAGCTTTCTTT. It yields the protein CASSREGVAEAFF.